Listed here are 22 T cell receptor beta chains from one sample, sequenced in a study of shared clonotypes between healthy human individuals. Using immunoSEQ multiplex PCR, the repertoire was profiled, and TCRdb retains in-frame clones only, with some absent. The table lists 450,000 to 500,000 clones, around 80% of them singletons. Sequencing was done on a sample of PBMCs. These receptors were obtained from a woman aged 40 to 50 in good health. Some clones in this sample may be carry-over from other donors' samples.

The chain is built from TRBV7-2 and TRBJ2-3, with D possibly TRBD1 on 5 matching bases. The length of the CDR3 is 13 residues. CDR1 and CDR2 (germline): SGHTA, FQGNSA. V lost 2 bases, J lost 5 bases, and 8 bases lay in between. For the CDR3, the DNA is TGTGCCAGCAGCTTAAGACAGTTAGATACGCAGTATTTT. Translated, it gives CASSLRQLDTQYF.

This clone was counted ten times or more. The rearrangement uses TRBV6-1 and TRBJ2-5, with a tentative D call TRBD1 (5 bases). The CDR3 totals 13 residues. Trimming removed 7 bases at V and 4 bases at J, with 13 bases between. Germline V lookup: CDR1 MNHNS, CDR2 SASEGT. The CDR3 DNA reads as TGTGCCAGCAACCTAGACAGAGGAGAGACCCAGTACTTC. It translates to CASNLDRGETQYF.

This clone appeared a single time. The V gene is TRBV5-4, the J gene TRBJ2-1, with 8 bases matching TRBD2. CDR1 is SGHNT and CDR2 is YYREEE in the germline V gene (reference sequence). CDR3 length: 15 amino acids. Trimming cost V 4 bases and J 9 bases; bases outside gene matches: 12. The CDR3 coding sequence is TGTGCCAGCAGCCCCGATGGTAGCGGGACCGGTGAGCAGTTCTTC. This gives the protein CASSPDGSGTGEQFF.

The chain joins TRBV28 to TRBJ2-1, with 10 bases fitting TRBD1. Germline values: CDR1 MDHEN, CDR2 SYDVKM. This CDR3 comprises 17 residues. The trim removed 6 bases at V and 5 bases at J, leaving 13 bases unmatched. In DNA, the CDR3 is TGTGCCAGCAGATTAACTTTATATGGACAGGGGGACAATGAGCAGTTCTTC. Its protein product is CASRLTLYGQGDNEQFF.

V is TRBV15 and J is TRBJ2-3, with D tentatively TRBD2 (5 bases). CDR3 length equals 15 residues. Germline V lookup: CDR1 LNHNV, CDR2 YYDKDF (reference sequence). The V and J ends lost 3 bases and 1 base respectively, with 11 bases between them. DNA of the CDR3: TGTGCCACCAGCAGGCTCGGGGTGGGCACAGATACGCAGTATTTT. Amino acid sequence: CATSRLGVGTDTQYF. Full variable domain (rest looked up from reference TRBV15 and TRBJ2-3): DAMVIQNPRYQVTQFGKPVTLSCSQTLNHNVMYWYQQKSSQAPKLLFHYYDKDFNNEADTPDNFQSRRPNTSFCFLDIRSPGLGDTAMYLCATSRLGVGTDTQYFGPGTRLTVL.

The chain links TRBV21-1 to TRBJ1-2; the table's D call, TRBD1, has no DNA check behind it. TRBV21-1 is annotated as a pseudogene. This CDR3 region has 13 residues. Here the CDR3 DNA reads TGTGCCAGACACCCTCAGGGGGCTTGCGGCTACACCTTC. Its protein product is CARHPQGACGYTF.

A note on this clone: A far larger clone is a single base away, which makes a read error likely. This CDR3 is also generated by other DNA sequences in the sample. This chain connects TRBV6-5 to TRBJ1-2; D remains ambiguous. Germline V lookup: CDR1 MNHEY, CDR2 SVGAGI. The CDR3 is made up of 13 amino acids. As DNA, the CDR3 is TGTGCCAGCAGTCCTTCTCCCAACTATGGTTACACCTTC. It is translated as CASSPSPNYGYTF.

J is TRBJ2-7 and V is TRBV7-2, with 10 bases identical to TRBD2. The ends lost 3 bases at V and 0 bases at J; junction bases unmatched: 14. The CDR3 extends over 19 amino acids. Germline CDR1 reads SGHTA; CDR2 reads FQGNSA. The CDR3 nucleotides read TGTGCCAGCAGCTTCTCAGGAGTCGCTAGCGGGGGCTTCTCCTACGAGCAGTACTTC. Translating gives CASSFSGVASGGFSYEQYF.

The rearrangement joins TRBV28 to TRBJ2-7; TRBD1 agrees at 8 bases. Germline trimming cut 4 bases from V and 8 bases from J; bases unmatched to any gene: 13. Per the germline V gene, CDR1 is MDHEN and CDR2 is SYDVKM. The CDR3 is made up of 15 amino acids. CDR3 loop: CASSSPGTGVTKQYF. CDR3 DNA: TGTGCCAGCAGTTCCCCCGGGACAGGAGTTACGAAGCAGTACTTC.

The CDR3, as DNA: TGTGCCAGCAGCTTGCTAGGTGGGAGTGGTACCTACGAGCAGTACTTC. This sequence encodes CASSLLGGSGTYEQYF. The V call is TRBV7-6, the J call TRBJ2-7; D might be TRBD2 (5 bases). Trimming took off 3 bases at V and 2 bases at J, with 17 bases between the two ends. The CDR3 sequence is 16 residues long. Germline CDR1 and CDR2: SGHVS and FNYEAQ.

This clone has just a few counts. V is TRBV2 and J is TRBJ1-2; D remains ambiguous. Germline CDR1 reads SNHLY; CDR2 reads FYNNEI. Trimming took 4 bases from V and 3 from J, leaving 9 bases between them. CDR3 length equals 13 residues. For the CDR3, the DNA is TGTGCCAGCAGTGCCGGCAGCCACTATGGCTACACCTTC. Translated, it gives CASSAGSHYGYTF.

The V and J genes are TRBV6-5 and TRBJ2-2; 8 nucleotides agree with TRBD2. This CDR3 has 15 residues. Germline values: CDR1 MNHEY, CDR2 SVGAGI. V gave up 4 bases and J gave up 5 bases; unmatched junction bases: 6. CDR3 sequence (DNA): TGTGCCAGCAGTTCCGGACTAGCAGAAACCGGGGAGCTGTTTTTT. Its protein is CASSSGLAETGELFF.

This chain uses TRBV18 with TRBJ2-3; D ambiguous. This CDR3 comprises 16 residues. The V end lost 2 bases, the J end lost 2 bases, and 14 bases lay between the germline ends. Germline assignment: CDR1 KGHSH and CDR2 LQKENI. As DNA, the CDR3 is TGTGCCAGCTCACCATTCCCAGGCGATTTCACAGATACGCAGTATTTT. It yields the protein CASSPFPGDFTDTQYF.

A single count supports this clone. The CDR3 bases are TGTGCCTGGAGTGGACGAAGGGGACAGGGACGTAAGGACACTGAAGCTTTCTTT. As protein: CAWSGRRGQGRKDTEAFF. J is TRBJ1-1 and V is TRBV30; 9 bases line up with TRBD1. Trimming at V came to 1 base and at J to 3 bases, leaving 15 bases not matched to a gene. This CDR3 region has 18 residues. Germline loops: CDR1 GTSNPN, CDR2 SVGIG (reference sequence).

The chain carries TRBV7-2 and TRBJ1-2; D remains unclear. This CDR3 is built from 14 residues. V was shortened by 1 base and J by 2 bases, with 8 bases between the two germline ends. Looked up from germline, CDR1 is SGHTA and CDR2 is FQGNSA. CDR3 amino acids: CASSLDNRNYGYTF. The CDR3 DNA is TGTGCCAGCAGCTTAGATAACAGAAACTATGGCTACACCTTC.

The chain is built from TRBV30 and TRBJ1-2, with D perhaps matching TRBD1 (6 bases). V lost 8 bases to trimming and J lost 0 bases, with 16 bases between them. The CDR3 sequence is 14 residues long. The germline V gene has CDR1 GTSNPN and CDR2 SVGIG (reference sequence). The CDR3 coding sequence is TGTGCCCGGAAAGGACAGATGCCTAACTATGGCTACACCTTC. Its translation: CARKGQMPNYGYTF. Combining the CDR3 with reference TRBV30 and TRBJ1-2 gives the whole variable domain SQTIHQWPATLVQPVGSPLSLECTVEGTSNPNLYWYRQAAGRGLQLLFYSVGIGQISSEVPQNLSASRPQDRQFILSSKKLLLSDSGFYLCARKGQMPNYGYTFGSGTRLTVV.

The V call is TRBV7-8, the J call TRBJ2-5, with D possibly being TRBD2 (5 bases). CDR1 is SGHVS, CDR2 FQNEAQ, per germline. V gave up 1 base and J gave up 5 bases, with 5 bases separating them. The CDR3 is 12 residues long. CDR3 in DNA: TGTGCCAGCAGCTTAGTAGCGGAGACCCAGTACTTC. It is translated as CASSLVAETQYF.

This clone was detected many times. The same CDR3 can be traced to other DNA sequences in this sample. The CDR3 region has the DNA TGTGCCAGCAGCTTACTGGGCACAGATACGCAGTATTTT. Protein: CASSLLGTDTQYF. This chain links TRBV11-2 with TRBJ2-3; D gene uncertain. This CDR3 has 13 amino acids. Germline-derived CDR1 and CDR2 are SGHAT and FQNNGV. With 2 bases removed from V and 1 base from J, the gap between germline ends came to 4 bases.

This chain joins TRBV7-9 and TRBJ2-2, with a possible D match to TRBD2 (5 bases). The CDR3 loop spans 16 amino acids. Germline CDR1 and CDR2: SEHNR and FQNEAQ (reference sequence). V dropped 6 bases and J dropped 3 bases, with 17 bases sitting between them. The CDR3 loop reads CASSKGGVTYTGELFF. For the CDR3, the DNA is TGTGCCAGCAGTAAAGGAGGTGTCACCTACACCGGGGAGCTGTTTTTT.

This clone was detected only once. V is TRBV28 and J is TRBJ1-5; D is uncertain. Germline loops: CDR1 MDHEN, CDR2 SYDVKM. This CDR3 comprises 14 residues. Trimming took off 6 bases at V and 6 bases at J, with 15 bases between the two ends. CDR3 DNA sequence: TGTGCCAGCAGGAATCCCTCGGTAGGTCAGCCCCAGCATTTT. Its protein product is CASRNPSVGQPQHF. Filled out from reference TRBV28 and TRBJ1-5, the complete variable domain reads DVKVTQSSRYLVKRTGEKVFLECVQDMDHENMFWYRQDPGLGLRLIYFSYDVKMKEKGDIPEGYSVSREKKERFSLILESASTNQTSMYLCASRNPSVGQPQHFGDGTRLSIL.

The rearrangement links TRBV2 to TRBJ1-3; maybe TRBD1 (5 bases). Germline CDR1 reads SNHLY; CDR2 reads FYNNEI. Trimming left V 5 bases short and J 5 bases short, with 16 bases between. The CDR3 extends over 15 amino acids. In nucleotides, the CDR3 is TGTGCCAGCAGTCTAGGAGGGGCGCAAAGAAACACCATATATTTT. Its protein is CASSLGGAQRNTIYF.

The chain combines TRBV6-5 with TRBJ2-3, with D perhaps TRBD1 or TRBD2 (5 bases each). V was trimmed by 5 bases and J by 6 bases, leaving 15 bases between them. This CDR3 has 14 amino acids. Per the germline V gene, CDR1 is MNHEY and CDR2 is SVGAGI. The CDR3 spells CASSPSGAGDTQYF. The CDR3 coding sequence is TGTGCCAGCAGTCCTTCCGGGGCAGGGGATACGCAGTATTTT.